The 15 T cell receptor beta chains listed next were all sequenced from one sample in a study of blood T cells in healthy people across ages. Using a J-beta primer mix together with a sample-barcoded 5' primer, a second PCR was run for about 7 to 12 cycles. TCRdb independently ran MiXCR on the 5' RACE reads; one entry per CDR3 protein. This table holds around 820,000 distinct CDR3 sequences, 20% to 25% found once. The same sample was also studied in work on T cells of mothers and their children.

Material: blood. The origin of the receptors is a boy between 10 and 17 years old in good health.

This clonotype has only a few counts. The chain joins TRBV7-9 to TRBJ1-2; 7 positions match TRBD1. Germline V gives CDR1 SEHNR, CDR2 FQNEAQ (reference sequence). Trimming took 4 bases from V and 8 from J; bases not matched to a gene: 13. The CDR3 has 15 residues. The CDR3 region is CASSYETSTGAGYTF. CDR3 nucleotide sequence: TGTGCCAGCAGCTACGAAACTTCAACAGGGGCGGGCTACACCTTC.

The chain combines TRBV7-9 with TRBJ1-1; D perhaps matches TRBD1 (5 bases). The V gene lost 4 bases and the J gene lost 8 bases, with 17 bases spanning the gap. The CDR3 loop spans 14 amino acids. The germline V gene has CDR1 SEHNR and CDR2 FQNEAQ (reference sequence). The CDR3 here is CASSSPGEGPEAFF. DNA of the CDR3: TGTGCCAGCAGCTCCCCCGGGGAGGGGCCGGAAGCTTTCTTT.

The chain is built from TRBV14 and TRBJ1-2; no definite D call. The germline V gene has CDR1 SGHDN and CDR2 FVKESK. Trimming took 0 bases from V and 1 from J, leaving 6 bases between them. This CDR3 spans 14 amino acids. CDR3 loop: CASSQDVDNYGYTF. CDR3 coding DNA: TGTGCCAGCAGCCAAGATGTAGATAACTATGGCTACACCTTC.

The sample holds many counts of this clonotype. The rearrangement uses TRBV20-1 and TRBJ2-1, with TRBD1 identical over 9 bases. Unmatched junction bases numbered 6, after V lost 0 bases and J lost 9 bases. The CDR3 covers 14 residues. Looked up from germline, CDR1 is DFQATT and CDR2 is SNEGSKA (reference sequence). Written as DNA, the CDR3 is TGCAGTGCTAGAGATGACAGGGGGTCCCGTGAGCAGTTCTTC. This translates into CSARDDRGSREQFF.

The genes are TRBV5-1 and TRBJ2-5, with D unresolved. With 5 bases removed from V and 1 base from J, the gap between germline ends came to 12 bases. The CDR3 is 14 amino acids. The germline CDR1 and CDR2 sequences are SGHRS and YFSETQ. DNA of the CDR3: TGCGCCAGCAGTTCCTACGACCCCCAAGAGACCCAGTACTTC. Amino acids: CASSSYDPQETQYF.

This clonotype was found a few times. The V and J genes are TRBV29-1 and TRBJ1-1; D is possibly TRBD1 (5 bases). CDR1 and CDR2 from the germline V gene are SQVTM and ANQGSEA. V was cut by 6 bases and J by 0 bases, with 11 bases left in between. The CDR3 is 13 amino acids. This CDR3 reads CSVGGVMNTEAFF. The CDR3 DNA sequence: TGCAGCGTGGGGGGGGTGATGAACACTGAAGCTTTCTTT.

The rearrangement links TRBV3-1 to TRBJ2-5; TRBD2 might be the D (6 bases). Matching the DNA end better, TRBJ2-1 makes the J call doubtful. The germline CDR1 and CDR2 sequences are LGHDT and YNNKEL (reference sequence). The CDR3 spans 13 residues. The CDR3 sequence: CASSGAGPVEQFF. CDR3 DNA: TGTGCCAGCAGCGGGGCGGGGCCGGTTGAGCAGTTCTTC.

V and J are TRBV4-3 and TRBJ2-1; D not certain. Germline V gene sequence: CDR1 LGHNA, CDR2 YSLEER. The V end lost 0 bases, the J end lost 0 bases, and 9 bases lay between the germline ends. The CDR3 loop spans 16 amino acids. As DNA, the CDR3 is TGCGCCAGCAGCCAAGATCGACATAGCTCCTACAATGAGCAGTTCTTC. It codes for CASSQDRHSSYNEQFF.

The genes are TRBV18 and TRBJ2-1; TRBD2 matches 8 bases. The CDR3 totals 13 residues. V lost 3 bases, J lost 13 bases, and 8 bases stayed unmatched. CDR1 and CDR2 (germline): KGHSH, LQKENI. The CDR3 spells CASSPQPSGSQFF. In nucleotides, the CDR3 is TGTGCCAGCTCACCCCAACCAAGCGGGAGCCAGTTCTTC.

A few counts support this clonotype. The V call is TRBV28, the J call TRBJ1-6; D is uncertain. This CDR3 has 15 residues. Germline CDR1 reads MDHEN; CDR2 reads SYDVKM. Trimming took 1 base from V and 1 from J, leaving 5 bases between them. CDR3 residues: CASSLSQSYNSPLHF. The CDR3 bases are TGTGCCAGCAGTTTATCCCAGTCCTATAATTCACCCCTCCACTTT.

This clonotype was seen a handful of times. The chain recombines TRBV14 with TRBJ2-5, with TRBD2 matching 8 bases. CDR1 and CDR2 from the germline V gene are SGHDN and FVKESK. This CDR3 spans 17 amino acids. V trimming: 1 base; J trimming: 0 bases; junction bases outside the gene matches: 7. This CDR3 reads CASSQVKRGLDQETQYF. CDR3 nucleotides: TGTGCCAGCAGCCAAGTTAAGCGGGGGCTCGACCAAGAGACCCAGTACTTC.

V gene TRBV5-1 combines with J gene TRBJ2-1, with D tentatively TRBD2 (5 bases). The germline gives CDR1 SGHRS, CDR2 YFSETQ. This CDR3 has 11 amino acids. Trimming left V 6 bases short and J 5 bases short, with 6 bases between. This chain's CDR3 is CASKRDNEQFF. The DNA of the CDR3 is TGCGCCAGCAAGAGGGACAATGAGCAGTTCTTC. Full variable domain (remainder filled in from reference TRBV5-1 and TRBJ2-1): KAGVTQTPRYLIKTRGQQVTLSCSPISGHRSVSWYQQTPGQGLQFLFEYFSETQRNKGNFPGRFSGRQFSNSRSEMNVSTLELGDSALYLCASKRDNEQFFGPGTRLTVL.

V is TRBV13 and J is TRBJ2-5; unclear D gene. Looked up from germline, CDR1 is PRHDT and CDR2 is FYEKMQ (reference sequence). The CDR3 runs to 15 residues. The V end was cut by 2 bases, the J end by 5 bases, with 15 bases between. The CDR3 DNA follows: TGTGCCAGCAGCTTAAGAGTTACCCGGACGGAGACCCAGTACTTC. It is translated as CASSLRVTRTETQYF.

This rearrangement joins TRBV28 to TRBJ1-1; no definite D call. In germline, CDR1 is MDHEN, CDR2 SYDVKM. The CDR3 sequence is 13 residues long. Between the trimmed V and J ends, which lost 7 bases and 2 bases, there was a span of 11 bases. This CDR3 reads CASKIHLNTEAFF. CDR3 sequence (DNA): TGTGCCAGCAAAATACATCTCAACACTGAAGCTTTCTTT.

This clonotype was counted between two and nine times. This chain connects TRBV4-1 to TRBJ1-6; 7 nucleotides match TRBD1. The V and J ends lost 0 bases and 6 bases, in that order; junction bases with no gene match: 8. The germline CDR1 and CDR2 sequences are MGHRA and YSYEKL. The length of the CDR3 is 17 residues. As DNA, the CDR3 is TGCGCCAGCAGCCAAGAAGAGGGACAGCTAGCTAATTCACCCCTCCACTTT. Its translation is CASSQEEGQLANSPLHF.